A selection of T cell receptor beta chains follows, all from one sample in a study of beta chain features in type 1 diabetes. Assay used: immunoSEQ multiplex PCR; TCRdb lists only in-frame clones, some missing. Seen here are around 200,000 clones, about 13% observed once, and the top ten hold 0.55% to 0.8%. Sequencing was carried out using central memory CD4+ T cells from blood. These receptors originate from a woman aged 18-35 years in good health. Both conserved end residues are part of each CDR3. A D gene is named only where the DNA matches it firmly. Size tells how often a clone was seen (once, few, many) or the class of an expanded clone, and some rows leave it out.

J gene: TRBJ1-5; clone size: .; D gene: TRBD1; V gene: TRBV27; CDR3 DNA: TGTGCCAGCTCACAGGGGAATCAGCCCCAGCATTTT; CDR3 protein: CASSQGNQPQHF
J gene: TRBJ1-2; clone size: .; D gene: .; V gene: TRBV7-9; CDR3 DNA: TGTGCCAGCAGCTCTATTGCAGGGAACTATGGCTACACCTTC; CDR3 protein: CASSSIAGNYGYTF
J gene: TRBJ2-4; clone size: few; D gene: .; V gene: TRBV2; CDR3 DNA: TGTGCCAGCAGAGGACAGATTTTAGCCAAAAACATTCAGTACTTC; CDR3 protein: CASRGQILAKNIQYF
J gene: TRBJ2-2; clone size: few; D gene: TRBD1; V gene: TRBV28; CDR3 DNA: TGTGCCAGCAGACGAGGACAGGTGAACACCGGGGAGCTGTTTTTT; CDR3 protein: CASRRGQVNTGELFF
J gene: TRBJ1-1; clone size: few; D gene: .; V gene: TRBV2; CDR3 DNA: TGTGCCAGCTCCTTTTCGCGGGCGAACACTGAAGCTTTCTTT; CDR3 protein: CASSFSRANTEAFF
J gene: TRBJ2-7; clone size: few; D gene: TRBD2; V gene: TRBV5-1; CDR3 DNA: TGCGCCAGCAGCCCCCGGACTAGCGGATACTACGAGCAGTACTTC; CDR3 protein: CASSPRTSGYYEQYF
J gene: TRBJ1-2; clone size: .; D gene: TRBD1; V gene: TRBV6-1; CDR3 DNA: TGTGCCAGCAGAACGGGACAGGGAAGTGATTATGGCTACACCTTC; CDR3 protein: CASRTGQGSDYGYTF
J gene: TRBJ2-6; clone size: .; D gene: .; V gene: TRBV28; CDR3 DNA: TGTGCCAGCAGTCCACATACAGGGACCTCTGGGGCCAACGTCCTGACTTTC; CDR3 protein: CASSPHTGTSGANVLTF
J gene: TRBJ2-1; clone size: .; D gene: .; V gene: TRBV7-9; CDR3 DNA: TGTGCCAGCAGCTTAGGTATGGACTCCCGTGTTGATGAGCAGTTCTTC; CDR3 protein: CASSLGMDSRVDEQFF
J gene: TRBJ2-7; clone size: few; D gene: .; V gene: TRBV29-1; CDR3 DNA: TGCAGCGTTGATGGTGGAGGGTTAAACTACGAGCAGTACTTC; CDR3 protein: CSVDGGGLNYEQYF
J gene: TRBJ2-7; clone size: few; D gene: TRBD1; V gene: TRBV30; CDR3 DNA: TGTGCCTGGAAACCCGGGACAGGGACAAACGAGCAGTACTTC; CDR3 protein: CAWKPGTGTNEQYF
J gene: TRBJ1-2; clone size: .; D gene: TRBD1; V gene: TRBV30; CDR3 DNA: TGTGCCTTCCCGAAACGACAGGGAACTACAAACTATGGCTACACCTTC; CDR3 protein: CAFPKRQGTTNYGYTF
J gene: TRBJ2-5; clone size: few; D gene: TRBD2; V gene: TRBV25-1; CDR3 DNA: TGTGCCAGCAGTGAATCCCCTCCGACTAGCGGACAAGAGACCCAGTACTTC; CDR3 protein: CASSESPPTSGQETQYF
J gene: TRBJ2-1; clone size: few; D gene: .; V gene: TRBV18; CDR3 DNA: TGTGCCAGCAGGGTAGCCGGGGGTTACAATGAGCAGTTCTTC; CDR3 protein: CASRVAGGYNEQFF
J gene: TRBJ1-4; clone size: .; D gene: .; V gene: TRBV23-1; CDR3 DNA: TGCGCCACCGAACCGCAGGCCGGCGAAAAACTGTTTTTT; CDR3 protein: CATEPQAGEKLFF
J gene: TRBJ1-1; clone size: .; D gene: .; V gene: TRBV6-5; CDR3 DNA: TGTGCCAGCAGTTACCCCGGGGTGAGGAACACTGAAGCTTTCTTT; CDR3 protein: CASSYPGVRNTEAFF
J gene: TRBJ2-2; clone size: few; D gene: TRBD1; V gene: TRBV9; CDR3 DNA: TGTGCCAGCAGCACGACAGGGATCACCGGGGAGCTGTTTTTT; CDR3 protein: CASSTTGITGELFF
J gene: TRBJ2-3; clone size: .; D gene: .; V gene: TRBV25-1; CDR3 DNA: TGTGCCAGCAGTTCTCTTGTTAGCGATACGCAGTATTTT; CDR3 protein: CASSSLVSDTQYF
J gene: TRBJ2-2; clone size: few; D gene: .; V gene: TRBV7-2; CDR3 DNA: TGTGCCAGCAGCCTGGGGGGTTCGAACACCGGGGAGCTGTTTTTT; CDR3 protein: CASSLGGSNTGELFF
J gene: TRBJ1-5; clone size: few; D gene: .; V gene: TRBV4-2; CDR3 DNA: TGTGCCAGCAGCCAAGGAATGCGGATGGTTGGCCCTAGTCAGCCCCAGCATTTT; CDR3 protein: CASSQGMRMVGPSQPQHF
J gene: TRBJ2-3; clone size: few; D gene: TRBD1; V gene: TRBV28; CDR3 DNA: TGTGCCAGCGGAATTACAGGGGGACGGGCAGATACGCAGTATTTT; CDR3 protein: CASGITGGRADTQYF
J gene: TRBJ2-1; clone size: few; D gene: TRBD1; V gene: TRBV30; CDR3 DNA: TGTGCCTGGAGTGTAGGGGGCAGGAGGTCCTACAATGAGCAGTTCTTC; CDR3 protein: CAWSVGGRRSYNEQFF
J gene: TRBJ1-5; clone size: .; D gene: .; V gene: TRBV28; CDR3 DNA: TGTGCCAGCAGTTTGTCGGGGTCGGGCAATCAGCCCCAGCATTTT; CDR3 protein: CASSLSGSGNQPQHF
J gene: TRBJ2-7; clone size: .; D gene: .; V gene: TRBV18; CDR3 DNA: TGTGCCAGCTCACCAGGGGACGGGAGCTCCTACGAGCAGTACTTC; CDR3 protein: CASSPGDGSSYEQYF
J gene: TRBJ1-5; clone size: .; D gene: .; V gene: TRBV28; CDR3 DNA: TGTGCCAGCAGTTTCGGACAGCCACATCAGCCCCAGCATTTT; CDR3 protein: CASSFGQPHQPQHF
J gene: TRBJ1-3; clone size: .; D gene: .; V gene: TRBV28; CDR3 DNA: TGTGCCAGCAGTTTAGGGGCGGGGCCCGCTGGAAACACCATATATTTT; CDR3 protein: CASSLGAGPAGNTIYF
J gene: TRBJ1-1; clone size: few; D gene: .; V gene: TRBV28; CDR3 DNA: TGTGCCAGCAGTTTGATTGCAGGTAACACTGAAGCTTTCTTT; CDR3 protein: CASSLIAGNTEAFF
J gene: TRBJ2-1; clone size: few; D gene: TRBD1; V gene: TRBV2; CDR3 DNA: TGTGCCAGCAGTCCCCTGGACAGGGCCATCAATGAGCAGTTCTTC; CDR3 protein: CASSPLDRAINEQFF
J gene: TRBJ2-5; clone size: few; D gene: .; V gene: TRBV7-2; CDR3 DNA: TGTGCCAGCAGCTTAGGCAGGTGGGAGACCCAGTACTTC; CDR3 protein: CASSLGRWETQYF
J gene: TRBJ2-1; clone size: .; D gene: TRBD2; V gene: TRBV19; CDR3 DNA: TGTGCCAGTAGTATAGGGACTAGCGGGGTTGGTGAGCAGTTCTTC; CDR3 protein: CASSIGTSGVGEQFF
J gene: TRBJ1-5; clone size: few; D gene: TRBD1; V gene: TRBV30; CDR3 DNA: TGTGCCTGGAGTCCCCGGGACAGGCAACTTCTGAGAGATCAGCCCCAGCATTTT; CDR3 protein: CAWSPRDRQLLRDQPQHF
J gene: TRBJ2-7; clone size: few; D gene: TRBD2; V gene: TRBV19; CDR3 DNA: TGTGCCAGTAGTACCGGACTAGCGGGAGGCTACGAGCAGTACTTC; CDR3 protein: CASSTGLAGGYEQYF
J gene: TRBJ1-1; clone size: .; D gene: .; V gene: TRBV2; CDR3 DNA: TGTGCCAGCGGCGGCTCGATGAACACTGAAGCTTTCTTT; CDR3 protein: CASGGSMNTEAFF
J gene: TRBJ2-7; clone size: .; D gene: .; V gene: TRBV28; CDR3 DNA: TGTGCCAGCAGTTTAGGCCACTACGAGCAGTACTTC; CDR3 protein: CASSLGHYEQYF
J gene: TRBJ2-7; clone size: .; D gene: TRBD2; V gene: TRBV2; CDR3 DNA: TGTGCCAGCAGCCCCCGGACTAGCAGCTCCTACGAGCAGTACTTC; CDR3 protein: CASSPRTSSSYEQYF
J gene: TRBJ2-7; clone size: .; D gene: TRBD2; V gene: TRBV5-1; CDR3 DNA: TGCGCCAGCAGCACCACTAGCGGGAGGTCGGGGGAGCAGTACTTC; CDR3 protein: CASSTTSGRSGEQYF
J gene: TRBJ1-2; clone size: few; D gene: .; V gene: TRBV2; CDR3 DNA: TGTGCCAGCGGGGGGGATGGCTACACCTTC; CDR3 protein: CASGGDGYTF
J gene: TRBJ2-3; clone size: few; D gene: .; V gene: TRBV7-9; CDR3 DNA: TGTGCCAGCGGGCTCGAGGGACACACAGATACGCAGTATTTT; CDR3 protein: CASGLEGHTDTQYF
J gene: TRBJ2-7; clone size: .; D gene: TRBD1; V gene: TRBV7-2; CDR3 DNA: TGTGCCAGCAGCTTACGACAGGGCGAGCAGTACTTC; CDR3 protein: CASSLRQGEQYF
J gene: TRBJ1-2; clone size: few; D gene: .; V gene: TRBV28; CDR3 DNA: TGTGCCAGCAGATTAGACCCTGGGCGAGGCTACACCTTC; CDR3 protein: CASRLDPGRGYTF
J gene: TRBJ2-4; clone size: .; D gene: TRBD2; V gene: TRBV7-2; CDR3 DNA: TGTGCCAGCAGTCAGGGAGGCGGCGGGAGATCAAAAAACATTCAGTACTTC; CDR3 protein: CASSQGGGGRSKNIQYF
J gene: TRBJ1-1; clone size: .; D gene: .; V gene: TRBV4-1; CDR3 DNA: TGCGCCAGCAGCGAACAGGGATTTAATACTGAAGCTTTCTTT; CDR3 protein: CASSEQGFNTEAFF
J gene: TRBJ2-3; clone size: .; D gene: TRBD2; V gene: TRBV15; CDR3 DNA: TGTGCCACCAGCAGAGATCCAGCGGGAGGGAGCACAGATACGCAGTATTTT; CDR3 protein: CATSRDPAGGSTDTQYF
J gene: TRBJ2-1; clone size: few; D gene: .; V gene: TRBV7-2; CDR3 DNA: TGTGCCAGCAGCTTTCTAGAAACAGGGCAGTTCTTC; CDR3 protein: CASSFLETGQFF
J gene: TRBJ2-7; clone size: few; D gene: TRBD2; V gene: TRBV6-6; CDR3 DNA: TGTGCCAGCAGCCGCAGGGATAGCGGGACACACGGCCAGTACTTC; CDR3 protein: CASSRRDSGTHGQYF
J gene: TRBJ1-1; clone size: .; D gene: .; V gene: TRBV4-3; CDR3 DNA: TGCGCCAGCAGCCCGCAGGGGAGGAACACTGAAGCTTTCTTT; CDR3 protein: CASSPQGRNTEAFF
J gene: TRBJ2-7; clone size: few; D gene: .; V gene: TRBV28; CDR3 DNA: TGTGCCAGCAGGTCCACAGTTTTCGAGCAGTACTTC; CDR3 protein: CASRSTVFEQYF
J gene: TRBJ2-5; clone size: few; D gene: .; V gene: TRBV7-9; CDR3 DNA: TGTGCCAGCAGCTGGGGGGACTACCAAGAGACCCAGTACTTC; CDR3 protein: CASSWGDYQETQYF